These T cell receptor beta chains were read from a single sample in a study of cytomegalovirus exposure and HLA in healthy donors. The method was immunoSEQ multiplex PCR; TCRdb's version includes in-frame clones alone and lacks a portion of them. Of roughly 100,000 clones detected, around 80% appear once; the ten largest clones hold 2.5%. What was sequenced was PBMCs. The receptors here all came from a man aged 40-55 years in good health and CMV-seronegative. CDR3s include the opening cysteine and the closing phenylalanine or tryptophan. D genes are given only for firm matches. Expanded clones are given a class, and other clones once, few, many or no size at all.

clone size	V gene	D gene	J gene	CDR3 length	CDR3 protein	CDR3 DNA
.	TRBV2	.	TRBJ1-2	13	CASSETEVHGYTF	TGTGCCAGCAGTGAAACCGAGGTCCACGGCTACACCTTC
.	TRBV5-1	TRBD2	TRBJ2-1	16	CASSQVGGLAGFEQFF	TGCGCCAGCAGCCAGGTAGGGGGACTAGCAGGCTTTGAGCAGTTCTTC
.	TRBV19	.	TRBJ1-1	15	CASSIGGGLGTEAFF	TGTGCCAGTAGTATAGGCGGAGGGTTGGGCACTGAAGCTTTCTTT
.	TRBV2	.	TRBJ1-5	14	CASSVTGIGQPQHF	TGTGCCAGCAGTGTTACAGGAATAGGCCAGCCCCAGCATTTT
.	TRBV10-1	.	TRBJ1-1	13	CAISHRPNTEAFF	TGCGCCATCTCCCACAGACCGAACACTGAAGCTTTCTTT
.	TRBV19	TRBD2	TRBJ2-3	16	CASSPRIAGTADTQYF	TGTGCCAGTAGTCCGCGGATAGCGGGGACTGCAGATACGCAGTATTTT
few	TRBV7-9	.	TRBJ2-3	14	CASSYQGSLDTQYF	TGTGCCAGCAGTTACCAGGGCAGTTTAGATACGCAGTATTTT
.	TRBV5-1	TRBD2	TRBJ2-3	15	CASSGTSGGADTQYF	TGCGCCAGCAGCGGGACTAGCGGGGGGGCAGATACGCAGTATTTT
.	TRBV5-1	.	TRBJ2-7	12	CASSTGPYEQYF	TGCGCCAGCAGCACCGGTCCCTACGAGCAGTACTTC
once	TRBV7-2	.	TRBJ1-2	14	CASSLDRVSYGYTF	TGTGCCAGCAGCTTAGACAGGGTGTCCTATGGCTACACCTTC
.	TRBV9	TRBD2	TRBJ2-3	16	CASSSTSGGDTDTQYF	TGTGCCAGCAGCAGTACTAGCGGGGGAGACACAGATACGCAGTATTTT
.	TRBV2	TRBD1	TRBJ2-1	14	CASIPGQGANEQFF	TGTGCCAGCATCCCGGGACAGGGGGCCAATGAGCAGTTCTTC
.	TRBV5-6	TRBD1	TRBJ2-2	16	CASSFWDRGGTGELFF	TGTGCCAGCAGCTTTTGGGACAGGGGGGGAACCGGGGAGCTGTTTTTT
.	TRBV30	TRBD1	TRBJ1-1	14	CACHIGGRDTEAFF	TGTGCCTGCCATATAGGGGGCAGGGACACTGAAGCTTTCTTT
few	TRBV7-8	TRBD2	TRBJ2-7	16	CASSSNPGLATHEQYF	TGTGCCAGCAGCTCGAACCCGGGACTAGCGACCCACGAGCAGTACTTC